This T cell receptor (beta chain) comes out of a study of CD8+ T cells in alopecia areata. RNA was extracted and reverse transcribed into cDNA as the sequencing template. TCRdb's copy holds only in-frame clones and misses some; the assay was immunoSEQ multiplex PCR. The table has around 210,000 clones, approximately 53% seen once. The CDR3 loop spans 13 amino acids. Germline V gene sequence: CDR1 MGHRA, CDR2 YSYEKL. The germline V and J ends were trimmed by 0 bases and 6 bases, with 6 bases remaining between them. V usage is TRBV4-1 and J usage is TRBJ1-5; perhaps TRBD1 as D (5 bases). The clonotype was recovered from a human donor in good health. Sequenced sample: CD8+ T cells sorted from blood. For the CDR3, the DNA is TGCGCCAGCAGCCAAGACAGGGCTCAGCCCCAGCATTTT. Protein sequence: CASSQDRAQPQHF.